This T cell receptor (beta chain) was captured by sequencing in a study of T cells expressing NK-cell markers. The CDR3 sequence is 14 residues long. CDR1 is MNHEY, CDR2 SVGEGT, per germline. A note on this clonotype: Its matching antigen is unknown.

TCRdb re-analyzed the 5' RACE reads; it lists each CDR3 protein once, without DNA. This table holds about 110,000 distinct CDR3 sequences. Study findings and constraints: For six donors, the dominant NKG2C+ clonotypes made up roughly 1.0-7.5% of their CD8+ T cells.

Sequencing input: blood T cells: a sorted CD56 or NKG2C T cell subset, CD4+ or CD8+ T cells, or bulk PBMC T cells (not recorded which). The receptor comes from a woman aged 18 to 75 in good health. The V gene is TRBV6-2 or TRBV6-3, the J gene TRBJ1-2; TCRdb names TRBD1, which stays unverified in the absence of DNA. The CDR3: CASSYSNPGGGYTF.